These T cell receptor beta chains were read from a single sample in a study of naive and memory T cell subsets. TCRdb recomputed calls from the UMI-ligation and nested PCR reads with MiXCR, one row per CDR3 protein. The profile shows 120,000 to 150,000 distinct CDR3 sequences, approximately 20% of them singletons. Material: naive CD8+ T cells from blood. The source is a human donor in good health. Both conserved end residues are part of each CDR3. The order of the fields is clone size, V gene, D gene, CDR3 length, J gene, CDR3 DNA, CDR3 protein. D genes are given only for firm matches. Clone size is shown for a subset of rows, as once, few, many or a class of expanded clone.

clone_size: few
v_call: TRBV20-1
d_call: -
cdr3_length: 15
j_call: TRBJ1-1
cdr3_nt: TGCAGTGCTAGAGATTCATGGGAACCAATACTGGAAGCTTTCTTT
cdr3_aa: CSARDSWEPILEAFF

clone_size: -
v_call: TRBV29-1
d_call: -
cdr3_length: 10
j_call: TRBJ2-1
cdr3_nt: TGCAGCGTTGTTGGGAATGAGCAGTTCTTC
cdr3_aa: CSVVGNEQFF

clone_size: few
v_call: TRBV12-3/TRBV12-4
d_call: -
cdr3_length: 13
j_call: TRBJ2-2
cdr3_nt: TGTGCCAGCAGTTTACAGGGTTCCGGGGAGCTGTTTTTT
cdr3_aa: CASSLQGSGELFF

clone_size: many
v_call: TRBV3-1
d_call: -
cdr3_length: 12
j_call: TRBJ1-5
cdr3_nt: TGTGCCAGCAGCCAAGAGGGCCAGCCCCAGCATTTT
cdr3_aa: CASSQEGQPQHF

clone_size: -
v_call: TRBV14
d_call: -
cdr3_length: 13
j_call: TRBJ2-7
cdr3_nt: TGTGCCAGCAGCAATCAGGACCCCTACGAGCAGTACTTC
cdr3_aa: CASSNQDPYEQYF

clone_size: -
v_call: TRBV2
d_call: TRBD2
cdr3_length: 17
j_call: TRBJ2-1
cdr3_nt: TGTGCCAGCAGTCTTCCGGGACTAGCGGGAACCTACAATGAGCAGTTCTTC
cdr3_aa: CASSLPGLAGTYNEQFF

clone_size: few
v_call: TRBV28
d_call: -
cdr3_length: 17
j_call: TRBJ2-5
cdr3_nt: TGTGCCAGCAGTTTACTGGGGGCAGGGGGGGCAGGGGAGACCCAGTACTTC
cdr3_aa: CASSLLGAGGAGETQYF

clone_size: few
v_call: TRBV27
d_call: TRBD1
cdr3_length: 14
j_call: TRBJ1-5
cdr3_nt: TGTGCCAGCAGCTCTGGGACAGAGAATCAGCCCCAGCATTTT
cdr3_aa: CASSSGTENQPQHF

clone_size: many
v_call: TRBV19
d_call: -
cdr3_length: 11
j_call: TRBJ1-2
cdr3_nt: TGTGCCAGTAACTCGGGACATGGCTACACCTTC
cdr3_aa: CASNSGHGYTF

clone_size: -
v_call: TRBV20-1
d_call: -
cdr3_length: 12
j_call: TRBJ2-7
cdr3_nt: TGCAGTGCTAGAGATAGAGGAGATGAGCAGTACTTC
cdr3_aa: CSARDRGDEQYF

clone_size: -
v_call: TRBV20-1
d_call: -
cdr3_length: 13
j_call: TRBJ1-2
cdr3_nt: TGCAGTGCTAGAGGAGTCGATAACTATGGCTACACCTTC
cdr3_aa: CSARGVDNYGYTF